This T cell receptor beta chain was sequenced for a study of cytomegalovirus exposure and HLA in healthy donors. Study-level findings and limits: Being productive about 90% or about 30% of the time was typical of most TCR beta V segments in an earlier analysis. In a later analysis, a missense DCLRE1C variant was linked to TCR beta V- and J-gene trimming.

Concerning this clone itself: Antigen specificity is unknown.

The germline V gene encodes CDR1 SGHDT and CDR2 YYEEEE. V was cut by 3 bases and J by 6 bases, with 7 bases left in between. The CDR3 sequence is 12 residues long. The PCR ran on 60 Vbeta and 13 Jbeta primers. In the original processing: Unique TCR beta chains numbered roughly 84 million in a later analysis, with around 10 million shared. Here immunoSEQ multiplex PCR was the method, and the copy in TCRdb shows in-frame clones only, minus some. V and J calls and clone size are given by that table; D and trimming were obtained from the DNA. The sample lists 90,000 to 120,000 clones, 9.5% to 13% occurring once.

The genes are TRBV5-6 and TRBJ2-1, with D perhaps TRBD2 (6 bases). The origin of this receptor is a man aged 40-49 years in good health and CMV-seropositive. Specimen: PBMCs. CDR3 in DNA: TGTGCCAGCAGCTCCGGGGGCAATGAGCAGTTCTTC. As protein: CASSSGGNEQFF.